Listed below are T cell receptor beta chains from one sample, sequenced in a study of T cells in Graves' hyperthyroidism and ophthalmopathy. Each CDR3 protein is one row after TCRdb ran MiXCR on the multiplex PCR reads. The repertoire consists of approximately 560,000 distinct CDR3 sequences, with about 45% occurring once and the leading ten covering 8.2%. The sample consisted of peripheral blood or thyroid tissue (not recorded which). These TCRs come from a woman younger than 30 with Graves' hyperthyroidism. Each CDR3 is given without its conserved first and last residue.

ASSLNPSSYEQY	TRBV7-9
ASSQARGETQY	TRBV11-3
ASPEGYGYT	TRBV13
ASSFPGGEKLF	TRBV7-2
ASSPDRDRASNTGNTIY	TRBV19
ASSYSTGNPQY	TRBV6-5
ASSPREPNTEAF	TRBV7-2
ASRGLAGIQETQY	TRBV5-1
ASSLVSHHRGRNSPLH	TRBV5-4
ASSPMDRSGGGYT	TRBV12-3/TRBV12-4
ASSVFRYSNQPQH	TRBV2
ASSYGTGPYEQY	TRBV10-3
SAGGPTNGYT	TRBV20-1